These 21 T cell receptor beta chains were sequenced from one sample in a study of blood T cell repertoires in COVID-19 (dated by TCRdb to the early 2020s). The library was prepared using the immunoSEQ multiplex PCR assay. TCRdb limited this immuneACCESS table to in-frame rearrangements with V and J called. A share of clones is missing; checked studies link under half to unresolved V genes, and the rest is unexplained. For this sample there are some 130,000 clones; more than 65% appear just once. The ten most abundant clones make up about an eighth of the sample. Material for sequencing was peripheral blood. These receptors were taken from a man older than 75 with acute or convalescent COVID-19.

The chain joins TRBV10-3 to TRBJ2-2; possible D gene TRBD2, 6 bases. Trimming stripped 8 bases from V and 5 bases from J, with 15 bases between. Germline loops: CDR1 ENHRY, CDR2 SYGVKD. This CDR3 is 14 amino acids long. The chain's CDR3 is CAIGGTSGTGELFF. As DNA, the CDR3 is TGTGCCATCGGAGGGACCTCCGGAACCGGGGAGCTGTTTTTT.

The V call is TRBV30, the J call TRBJ1-4, with 7 bases matching TRBD1. Germline values: CDR1 GTSNPN, CDR2 SVGIG (reference sequence). The CDR3 totals 13 residues. V shed 6 bases and J 8 bases; nucleotides not matched to a gene: 9. In DNA form, the CDR3 reads TGTGCCTGCGGACTGACCAGGGGGGAAAAACTGTTTTTT. Translating gives CACGLTRGEKLFF.

The chain is built from TRBV6-5 and TRBJ1-1; TRBD1 might be the D (6 bases). The CDR3 is made up of 15 amino acids. Between the trimmed V and J ends, which lost 6 bases and 2 bases, there was a span of 16 bases. Germline V CDR1 and CDR2: MNHEY, SVGAGI. The CDR3: CASSAGDIGNTEAFF. CDR3 sequence (DNA): TGTGCCAGCAGCGCAGGGGATATAGGAAACACTGAAGCTTTCTTT.

This clone is categorized as medium-sized. An end of the junction differs from the germline gene, which may be a read error. The rearrangement joins TRBV13 to TRBJ2-1; 10 positions match TRBD2. The CDR3 spans 13 residues. In germline, CDR1 is PRHDT, CDR2 FYEKMQ (reference sequence). The CDR3 bases are TGTGCCACCAGCGGGGGGGGATGGGATGAGCAGTTCTTC. Its translation is CATSGGGWDEQFF.

A single count supports this clone. This rearrangement joins TRBV6-2 or TRBV6-3 to TRBJ2-1, with TRBD2 matching 12 bases. CDR3 length: 17 residues. From germline, CDR1 is MNHEY and CDR2 SVGEGT. The ends lost 4 bases at V and 2 bases at J; junction bases unmatched: 6. CDR3 residues: CASSSSGGVSPYNEQFF. The CDR3 bases are TGTGCCAGCAGTTCTAGCGGGGGGGTTTCACCCTACAATGAGCAGTTCTTC.

The rearrangement links TRBV7-2 to TRBJ2-7; TRBD2 matches at 9 bases. The CDR3 extends over 14 amino acids. Unmatched junction bases numbered 9, after V lost 6 bases and J lost 6 bases. Germline CDR1 and CDR2: SGHTA and FQGNSA. Here the CDR3 DNA reads TGTGCCAGCAGGGGGCGACTAGCGGCCGCCGAGCAGTACTTC. It translates to CASRGRLAAAEQYF.

The chain joins TRBV7-3 to TRBJ2-2, with a weak D call TRBD2 (5 bases). With 2 bases removed from V and 0 bases from J, the gap between germline ends came to 10 bases. CDR1 is SGHTA and CDR2 is FQGTGA in the germline V gene. This CDR3 has 16 residues. The CDR3 bases are TGTGCCAGCAGCTTAGGAGGCAGCTCGAACACCGGGGAGCTGTTTTTT. This sequence encodes CASSLGGSSNTGELFF.

CDR3 region: CASSSSGQRIAYEQYF. The CDR3, as DNA: TGTGCCAGCAGTTCCTCGGGACAAAGGATCGCCTACGAGCAGTACTTC. The rearrangement joins TRBV28 to TRBJ2-7; maybe TRBD1 (6 bases). The CDR3 covers 16 residues. Germline CDR1 and CDR2: MDHEN and SYDVKM. The V and J ends lost 4 bases and 2 bases respectively, with 18 bases between them. Looking up the rest from reference TRBV28 and TRBJ2-7 gives the full variable domain: DVKVTQSSRYLVKRTGEKVFLECVQDMDHENMFWYRQDPGLGLRLIYFSYDVKMKEKGDIPEGYSVSREKKERFSLILESASTNQTSMYLCASSSSGQRIAYEQYFGPGTRLTVT.

There are a few counts of this clone. The chain couples TRBV6-4 to TRBJ1-4; D possibly corresponds to TRBD1 (5 bases). This CDR3 comprises 16 residues. Trimming cost V 2 bases and J 5 bases, with 15 bases left between them. Germline loops: CDR1 MRHNA, CDR2 SNTAGT. CDR3 DNA sequence: TGTGCCAGCAGTGACACCCGTCGCAGGGCGAATGAAAAACTGTTTTTT. Its protein is CASSDTRRRANEKLFF.

The rearrangement joins TRBV4-3 to TRBJ2-3, with 7 bases that match TRBD2. Germline V gene data show CDR1 as LGHNA and CDR2 as YSLEER. Germline trimming cut 1 base from V and 2 bases from J; bases unmatched to any gene: 9. The CDR3 contains 17 residues. This CDR3 is CASSQARLARDTDTQYF. CDR3 DNA sequence: TGCGCCAGCAGCCAAGCCAGACTAGCCCGAGACACAGATACGCAGTATTTT.

This clone occurred a few times. This chain uses TRBV28 with TRBJ1-6; D possibly corresponds to TRBD1 (6 bases). Between the trimmed V and J ends, which lost 3 bases and 5 bases, there was a span of 14 bases. Germline V gene lookup returns CDR1 MDHEN and CDR2 SYDVKM. The CDR3 has 16 amino acids. The CDR3 sequence is CASSFFQQGNNSPLHF. For the CDR3, the DNA is TGTGCCAGCAGTTTCTTTCAACAGGGTAATAATTCACCCCTCCACTTT. The whole variable domain, filled in from reference TRBV28 and TRBJ1-6, reads DVKVTQSSRYLVKRTGEKVFLECVQDMDHENMFWYRQDPGLGLRLIYFSYDVKMKEKGDIPEGYSVSREKKERFSLILESASTNQTSMYLCASSFFQQGNNSPLHFGNGTRLTVT.

The chain combines TRBV7-2 with TRBJ2-2; a possible D gene is TRBD1 (5 bases). The CDR3 totals 15 residues. With 3 bases removed from V and 4 bases from J, the gap between germline ends came to 12 bases. Germline V gene lookup returns CDR1 SGHTA and CDR2 FQGNSA. CDR3 sequence reads: CASSLWQGGTGELFF. In DNA form, the CDR3 reads TGTGCCAGCAGCTTGTGGCAGGGCGGCACCGGGGAGCTGTTTTTT.

The chain carries TRBV28 and TRBJ2-7, with TRBD1 as a possible D gene (6 bases). Germline values: CDR1 MDHEN, CDR2 SYDVKM. Trimming cost V 11 bases and J 0 bases, with 14 bases left between them. This CDR3 is built from 13 residues. The CDR3 is CAVRQDSSYEQYF. Here the CDR3 DNA reads TGTGCCGTCCGACAGGATAGCTCCTACGAGCAGTACTTC. The full variable domain, with the rest looked up from reference TRBV28 and TRBJ2-7, is DVKVTQSSRYLVKRTGEKVFLECVQDMDHENMFWYRQDPGLGLRLIYFSYDVKMKEKGDIPEGYSVSREKKERFSLILESASTNQTSMYLCAVRQDSSYEQYFGPGTRLTVT.

The rearrangement joins TRBV19 to TRBJ2-1, with D possibly matching TRBD1 (8 bases). From germline, CDR1 is LNHDA and CDR2 SQIVND (reference sequence). CDR3 length: 16 residues. V was trimmed by 6 bases and J by 4 bases, leaving 19 bases between them. CDR3 in DNA: TGTGCCAGTAGCCTGGGAGGGACAGGCCTTTACAATGAGCAGTTCTTC. Translated, it gives CASSLGGTGLYNEQFF.

The chain links TRBV7-3 to TRBJ2-2; D unresolved. V lost 2 bases and J lost 5, with 9 bases in between. Germline values: CDR1 SGHTA, CDR2 FQGTGA. This CDR3 contains 14 residues. For the CDR3, the DNA is TGTGCCAGCAGCTTACTCCTAGGAACCGGGGAGCTGTTTTTT. Its protein is CASSLLLGTGELFF.

The V call is TRBV20-1, the J call TRBJ1-1; D ambiguous. This CDR3 is built from 11 residues. V was trimmed by 6 bases and J by 6 bases, leaving 11 bases between them. Germline-derived CDR1 and CDR2 are DFQATT and SNEGSKA (reference sequence). DNA of the CDR3: TGCAGTGCCGCAAAACAGCCTGAAGCTTTCTTT. Residues: CSAAKQPEAFF.

V and J are TRBV6-6 and TRBJ1-6; D is perhaps TRBD1 (6 bases). Germline V lookup: CDR1 MNHNY, CDR2 SVGAGI (reference sequence). The V and J ends lost 2 bases and 7 bases respectively, with 12 bases between them. CDR3 length: 15 residues. For the CDR3, the DNA is TGTGCCAGCAGTTACCAACAGGGTAGGAATTCACCCCTCCACTTT. Translating gives CASSYQQGRNSPLHF.

This rearrangement joins TRBV10-3 to TRBJ1-4, with 7 positions matching TRBD1. The CDR3 extends over 15 amino acids. Germline CDR1 ENHRY, CDR2 SYGVKD. Germline trimming cut 8 bases from V and 3 bases from J; bases unmatched to any gene: 9. CDR3 bases: TGTGCCATCTCTCCCGGAACAGGGGCTAATGAAAAACTGTTTTTT. Protein: CAISPGTGANEKLFF.

The chain uses TRBV19 and TRBJ2-1; 10 bases align to TRBD1. Germline values: CDR1 LNHDA, CDR2 SQIVND (reference sequence). This CDR3 has 16 amino acids. The V segment lost 6 bases and the J segment 6 bases; nucleotides outside the gene matches: 11. The CDR3 is CASRTRGQGNINEQFF. CDR3 DNA sequence: TGTGCCAGTAGGACTAGGGGACAGGGGAACATCAATGAGCAGTTCTTC.

This chain links TRBV7-9 with TRBJ2-3; D perhaps matches TRBD2 (7 bases). Trimming shortened V by 6 bases and J by 7 bases, and 14 bases separated the two germline ends. This CDR3 comprises 13 residues. Germline V gene lookup returns CDR1 SEHNR and CDR2 FQNEAQ (reference sequence). The chain's CDR3 is CASRGGGDHTQYF. The CDR3 DNA reads TGTGCCAGCAGAGGGGGGGGAGACCATACGCAGTATTTT.

This clone was observed once. V and J are TRBV18 and TRBJ1-5; 7 positions agree with TRBD1. This CDR3 is built from 13 residues. V was pared by 4 bases and J by 4 bases, with 1 base of the junction left unmatched. CDR1 is KGHSH, CDR2 LQKENI, per germline. CDR3 protein: CASSRDSNQPQHF. Written as DNA, the CDR3 is TGTGCCAGCTCACGGGACAGTAATCAGCCCCAGCATTTT.